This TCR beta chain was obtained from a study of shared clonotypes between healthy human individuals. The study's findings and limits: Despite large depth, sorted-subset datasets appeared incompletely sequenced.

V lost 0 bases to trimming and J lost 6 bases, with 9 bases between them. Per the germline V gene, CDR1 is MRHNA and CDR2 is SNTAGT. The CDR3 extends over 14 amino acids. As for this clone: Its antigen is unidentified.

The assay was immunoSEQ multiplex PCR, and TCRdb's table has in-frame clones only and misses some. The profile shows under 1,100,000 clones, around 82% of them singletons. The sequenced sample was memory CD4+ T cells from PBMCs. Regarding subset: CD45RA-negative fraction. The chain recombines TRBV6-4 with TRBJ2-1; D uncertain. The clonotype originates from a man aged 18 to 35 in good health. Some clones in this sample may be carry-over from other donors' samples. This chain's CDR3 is CASSDSVWGNEQFF. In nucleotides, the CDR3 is TGTGCCAGCAGTGACTCGGTCTGGGGCAATGAGCAGTTCTTC.